The following is a T cell receptor (beta chain) sequence with its context. The antigen is undetermined. The length of the CDR3 is 16 residues. Germline assignment: CDR1 KGHSH and CDR2 LQKENI. J was trimmed by 3 bases and V by 2 bases; bases with no gene match: 7. The sample is drawn from a study of OX40 agonist ivuxolimab in advanced cancers. Across the whole study: Of mixed ages from about 20 to 80 and averaging around 60 years, the group was roughly 85% male. Allowance was made for prior anti-PD-1, anti-PD-L1 or anti-CTLA-4 therapy, and roughly 39% had some. The study, taken as a whole, reports: In a subset of nonresponders, normalized T-cell clonal expansion was also low. The mean number of expanded clones was higher in CD8+ T cells than in CD4+.

The repertoire was sequenced with immunoSEQ multiplex PCR; TCRdb's copy has only in-frame clones and lacks some. The sample includes more than 50,000 clones, roughly 84% of them seen just once. The sequence was obtained from an adult with an advanced solid tumor such as melanoma, head and neck, liver or kidney cancer. The source was CD4+ or CD8+ T cells sorted from blood, collected in a trial of the OX40 agonist ivuxolimab. The chain couples TRBV18 to TRBJ1-2, with 9 nucleotides matching TRBD1. CDR3 DNA sequence: TGTGCCAGCTCACCAGGAGTACAGGGGGCGGACTATGGCTACACCTTC. Translation gives CASSPGVQGADYGYTF.